This T cell receptor beta chain was found in a study of CD8+ T cells in alopecia areata. Overall study: The graft donors were approximately 6-12-month-old C3H/HeJ mice with spontaneous alopecia, and their skin went to roughly 6-11-week-old female C3H/HeJ mice.

V was pared by 4 bases and J by 5 bases, with 1 base of the junction left unmatched. Germline loops: CDR1 NSQYPW, CDR2 LRSPGD (reference sequence). CDR3 length: 14 residues. Pooled cells of cutaneous lymph node origin were sorted on CD4, CD8alpha, NKG2D, NKG2ACE and other markers. TCR sequencing used cDNA made by reverse transcription of extracted RNA. Assay: immunoSEQ multiplex PCR; the TCRdb copy retains only in-frame clones and omits some. This repertoire holds 270,000 or so clones, and none appear only once. Findings of the study overall: In lesional scalp, particularly from alopecia totalis/universalis, clonality was higher than in normal scalp. Patients showed less clear TCR sequence sharing than mice, possibly partly because of HLA diversity.

As concerns this clone: Antigen: not known. Gene names and germline match the mouse. The read ends 4 residues before the CDR3 terminus; that terminus is restored from the germline J gene.

Source material: CD4+ T cells sorted from a lymph node. This clonotype was obtained from a C3H/HeJ mouse with alopecia areata. As its MHC haplotype, the strain has H2-k. The V call is TRBV1, the J call TRBJ2-1; 11 nucleotides line up with TRBD2. The CDR3 loop reads CTCSGDWGNAEQFF. The part of the CDR3 DNA that was read is TGCACCTGCAGTGGGGACTGGGGGAATGCT.